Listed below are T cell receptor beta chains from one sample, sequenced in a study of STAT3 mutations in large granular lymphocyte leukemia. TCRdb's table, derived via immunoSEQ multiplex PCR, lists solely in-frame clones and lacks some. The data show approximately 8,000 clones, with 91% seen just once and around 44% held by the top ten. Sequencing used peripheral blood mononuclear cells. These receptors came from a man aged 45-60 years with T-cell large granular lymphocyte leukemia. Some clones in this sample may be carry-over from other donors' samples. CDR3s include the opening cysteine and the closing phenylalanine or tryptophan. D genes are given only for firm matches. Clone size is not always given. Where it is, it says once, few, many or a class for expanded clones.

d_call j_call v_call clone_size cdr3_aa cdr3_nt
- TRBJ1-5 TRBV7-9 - CASSVYNQPQHF TGTGCCAGCAGTGTCTACAATCAGCCCCAGCATTTT
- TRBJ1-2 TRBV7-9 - CASSLAGNYGYTF TGTGCCAGCAGCTTAGCTGGTAACTATGGCTACACCTTC
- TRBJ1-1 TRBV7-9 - CASSIADGLNTEAFF TGTGCCAGCAGTATCGCCGATGGGCTGAACACTGAAGCTTTCTTT
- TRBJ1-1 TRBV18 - CASSPPGGARNTEAFF TGTGCCAGCTCACCACCGGGGGGCGCGAGGAACACTGAAGCTTTCTTT
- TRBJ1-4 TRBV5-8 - CASSLGLGPREKLFF TGTGCCAGCAGCTTGGGTCTGGGTCCCCGAGAAAAACTGTTTTTT
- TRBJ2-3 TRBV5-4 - CASSSFLGGLSTDTQYF TGTGCCAGCAGTTCCTTTTTGGGAGGACTCAGCACAGATACGCAGTATTTT
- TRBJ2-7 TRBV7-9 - CASRPDSDRLHYEQYF TGTGCCAGCAGACCCGACAGCGACAGGTTGCACTACGAGCAGTACTTC
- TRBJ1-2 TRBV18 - CASSPSKDGYGYTF TGTGCCAGCTCACCAAGCAAGGATGGCTATGGCTACACCTTC
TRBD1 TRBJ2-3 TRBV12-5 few CASGRTGASPQYF TGTGCTAGTGGAAGGACAGGGGCGTCTCCGCAGTATTTT
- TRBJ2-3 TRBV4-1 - CASSQGGSRDTQYF TGCGCCAGCAGCCAAGGCGGTAGTCGAGATACGCAGTATTTT
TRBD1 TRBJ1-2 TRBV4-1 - CASSQDQGAGGYTF TGCGCCAGCAGCCAGGACCAGGGGGCGGGGGGCTACACCTTC
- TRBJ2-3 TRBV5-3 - CARSPYSDSDTQYF TGTGCCAGAAGCCCATACTCTGACAGCGATACGCAGTATTTT
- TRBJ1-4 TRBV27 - CASSLKGRGRTNEKLFF TGTGCCAGCAGTTTAAAGGGACGGGGGAGGACTAATGAAAAACTGTTTTTT
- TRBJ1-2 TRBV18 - CASSPTDSSYGYTF TGTGCCAGCTCACCAACCGACTCGTCCTATGGCTACACCTTC
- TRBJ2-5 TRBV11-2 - CASSHTTFAAVQETQYF TGTGCCAGCAGCCACACAACGTTCGCGGCGGTTCAAGAGACCCAGTACTTC
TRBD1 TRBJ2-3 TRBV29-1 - CSVEDPTGRKDTQYF TGCAGCGTTGAAGACCCGACAGGGCGGAAAGATACGCAGTATTTT
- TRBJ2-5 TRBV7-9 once CASSPQGKTQYF TGTGCCAGCAGCCCACAGGGAAAGACCCAGTACTTC
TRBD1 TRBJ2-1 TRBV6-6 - CASRDRDFNEQFF TGTGCCAGCAGGGACAGGGATTTCAATGAGCAGTTCTTC
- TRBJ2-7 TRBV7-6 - CASSLGSGAGLYEQYF TGTGCCAGCAGCTTAGGTTCGGGGGCGGGCCTGTACGAGCAGTACTTC
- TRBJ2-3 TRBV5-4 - CASSLDGPDTQYF TGTGCCAGCAGCTTGGATGGGCCAGATACGCAGTATTTT
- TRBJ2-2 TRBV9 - CASSVVDSVTGELFF TGTGCCAGCAGCGTAGTGGACAGCGTCACCGGGGAGCTGTTTTTT
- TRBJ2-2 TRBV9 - CASRTEMAGELFF TGTGCCAGCAGGACAGAAATGGCCGGGGAGCTGTTTTTT
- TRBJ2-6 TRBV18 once CASSPGSPGANVLTF TGTGCCAGCTCCCCAGGCAGCCCAGGGGCCAACGTCCTGACTTTC
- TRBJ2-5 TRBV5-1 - CASSLGSSSVETQYF TGCGCCAGCAGCTTGGGTTCGTCTAGCGTTGAGACCCAGTACTTC
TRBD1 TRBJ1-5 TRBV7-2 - CASSSDRGGQPQHF TGTGCCAGCAGCTCAGACAGGGGGGGTCAGCCCCAGCATTTT
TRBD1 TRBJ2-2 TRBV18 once CASSPSQDRGSGELFF TGTGCCAGCTCACCAAGTCAGGACAGGGGTTCCGGGGAGCTGTTTTTT
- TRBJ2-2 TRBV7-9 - CASSFLDGGFNTGELFF TGTGCCAGCAGCTTCCTGGATGGGGGATTCAACACCGGGGAGCTGTTTTTT
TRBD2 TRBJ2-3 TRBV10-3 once CAYSGSTDTQYF TGTGCCTATAGCGGGAGCACAGATACGCAGTATTTT
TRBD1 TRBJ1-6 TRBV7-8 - CASSFTRGNNSPLHF TGTGCCAGCAGCTTTACCAGGGGGAATAATTCACCCCTCCACTTT
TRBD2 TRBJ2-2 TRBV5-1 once CASSLDGGSWTGELFF TGCGCCAGCAGCTTGGATGGCGGGAGCTGGACCGGGGAGCTGTTTTTT
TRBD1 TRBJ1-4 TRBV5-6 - CASSRTGVGKLFF TGTGCCAGCAGCAGGACAGGGGTGGGAAAACTGTTTTTT
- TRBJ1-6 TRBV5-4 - CASSSRGGWSSYNSPLHF TGTGCCAGCAGCTCGAGGGGAGGTTGGAGCTCCTATAATTCACCCCTCCACTTT
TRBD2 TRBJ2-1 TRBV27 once CASRSGTSGAYNEQFF TGTGCCAGCAGGTCCGGGACTAGCGGGGCCTACAATGAGCAGTTCTTC
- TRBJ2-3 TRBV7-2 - CASRMGRTQYF TGTGCCAGCAGAATGGGACGGACGCAGTATTTT
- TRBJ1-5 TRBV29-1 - CSVAEGGEPQHF TGCAGCGTTGCTGAGGGGGGTGAGCCCCAGCATTTT
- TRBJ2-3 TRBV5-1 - CASSEGGKTDTQYF TGCGCCAGCAGCGAAGGGGGGAAGACAGATACGCAGTATTTT
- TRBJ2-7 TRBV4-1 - CASSQPDGVKQYF TGCGCCAGCAGCCAACCCGACGGGGTCAAGCAGTACTTC
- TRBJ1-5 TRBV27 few CASRGEGWSNQPQHF TGTGCCAGCAGGGGCGAGGGATGGAGCAATCAGCCCCAGCATTTT
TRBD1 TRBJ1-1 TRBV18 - CASSPSGQGNTEAFF TGTGCCAGCTCACCATCCGGACAGGGGAACACTGAAGCTTTCTTT
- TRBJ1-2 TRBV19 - CASNRGDPGNYGYTF TGTGCCAGTAACCGTGGAGATCCCGGTAACTATGGCTACACCTTC
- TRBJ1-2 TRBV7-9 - CASSLGQVMDYGYTF TGTGCCAGCAGCTTAGGACAGGTGATGGACTATGGCTACACCTTC
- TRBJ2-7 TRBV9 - CASSVGPINDEQYF TGTGCCAGCAGCGTAGGTCCCATTAATGACGAGCAGTACTTC
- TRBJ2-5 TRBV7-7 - CASSLGGRIETQYF TGTGCTAGCAGCTTAGGGGGGAGGATAGAGACCCAGTACTTC
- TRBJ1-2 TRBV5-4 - CASSLAEGLGGYTF TGTGCCAGCAGCTTGGCCGAGGGATTGGGTGGCTACACCTTC
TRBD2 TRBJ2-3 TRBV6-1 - CASSEPPGGGQGDTQYF TGTGCCAGCAGTGAGCCCCCGGGGGGGGGCCAGGGAGATACGCAGTATTTT
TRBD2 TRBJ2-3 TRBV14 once CASNLAGGRTQYF TGTGCCAGCAACTTAGCGGGGGGGCGGACGCAGTATTTT
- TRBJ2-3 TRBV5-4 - CASSLERGSTDTQYF TGTGCCAGCAGCTTGGAACGGGGGAGCACAGATACGCAGTATTTT
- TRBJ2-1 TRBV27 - CASSLSRSYNEQFF TGTGCCAGCAGTTTATCGCGATCCTACAATGAGCAGTTCTTC
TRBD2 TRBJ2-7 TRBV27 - CASSLGGRISYEQYF TGTGCCAGCAGTTTGGGCGGGAGGATCTCCTACGAGCAGTACTTC
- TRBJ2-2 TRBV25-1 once CASSDQPSGSGELFF TGTGCCAGCAGTGACCAGCCTTCGGGGAGCGGGGAGCTGTTTTTT
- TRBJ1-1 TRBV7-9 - CASSLSMDTEAFF TGTGCCAGCAGCTTATCGATGGACACTGAAGCTTTCTTT
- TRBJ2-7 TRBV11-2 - CASRPIRGAGAYEQYF TGTGCCAGCAGACCGATACGTGGCGCAGGCGCCTACGAGCAGTACTTC
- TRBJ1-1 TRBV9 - CASSVGTRGDTEAFF TGTGCCAGCAGCGTAGGGACGCGGGGGGACACTGAAGCTTTCTTT